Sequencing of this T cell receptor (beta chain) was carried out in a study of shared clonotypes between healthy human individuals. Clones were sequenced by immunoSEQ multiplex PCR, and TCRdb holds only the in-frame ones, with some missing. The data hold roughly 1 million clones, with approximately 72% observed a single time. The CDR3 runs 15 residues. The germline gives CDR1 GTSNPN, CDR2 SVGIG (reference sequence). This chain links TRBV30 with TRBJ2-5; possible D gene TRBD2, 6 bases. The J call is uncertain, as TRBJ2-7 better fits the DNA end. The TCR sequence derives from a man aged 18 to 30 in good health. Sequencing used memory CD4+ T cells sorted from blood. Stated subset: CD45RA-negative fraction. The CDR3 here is CAWRAVAGFPYEQYF. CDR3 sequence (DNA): TGTGCCTGGAGGGCCGTTGCGGGATTCCCCTACGAGCAGTACTTC.